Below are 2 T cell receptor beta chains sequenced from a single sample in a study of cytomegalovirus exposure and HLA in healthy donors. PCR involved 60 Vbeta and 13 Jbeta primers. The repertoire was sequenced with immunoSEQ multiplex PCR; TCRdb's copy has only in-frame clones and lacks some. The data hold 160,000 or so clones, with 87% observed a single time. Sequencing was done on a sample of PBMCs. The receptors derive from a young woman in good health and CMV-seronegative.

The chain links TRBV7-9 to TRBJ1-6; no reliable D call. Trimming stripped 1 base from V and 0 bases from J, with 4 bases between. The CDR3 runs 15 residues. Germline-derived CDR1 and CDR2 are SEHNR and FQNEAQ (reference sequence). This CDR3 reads CASSLGSSYNSPLHF. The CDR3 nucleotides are TGTGCCAGCAGCTTAGGGAGCTCCTATAATTCACCCCTCCACTTT.

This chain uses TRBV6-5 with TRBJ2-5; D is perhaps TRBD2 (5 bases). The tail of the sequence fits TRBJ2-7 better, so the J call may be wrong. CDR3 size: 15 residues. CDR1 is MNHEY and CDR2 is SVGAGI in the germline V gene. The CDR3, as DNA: TGTGCCAGCAGTTACTCTTCGGGAAGCTCCTACGAGCAGTACTTC. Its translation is CASSYSSGSSYEQYF.